Listed below are T cell receptor beta chains from one sample, sequenced in a study of T cells in Graves' hyperthyroidism and ophthalmopathy. From the multiplex PCR reads, TCRdb called clonotypes with MiXCR, one entry per CDR3 protein. The table includes hundreds of thousands of distinct CDR3 sequences, 40% to 55% detected once. The source material was peripheral blood or thyroid tissue (not recorded which). The origin of the receptors is a woman between 18 and 30 years old with Graves' hyperthyroidism. Both conserved end residues are trimmed from each CDR3.

TRBV7-3	TRBJ1-3	ASSVAGGSGNTIY
TRBV7-9	TRBJ1-2	ASSYSRGANYGYT
TRBV29-1	TRBJ2-5	SVEDRGLAGDFRETQY
TRBV6-5	TRBJ2-7	ASSWNRAEQY
TRBV2	TRBJ2-2	AWRRPDRTGELF
TRBV19	TRBJ1-5	ASSGRGPYSNQPQH
TRBV5-1	TRBJ1-1	ASRATGNTEAF
TRBV5-1	TRBJ1-3	ASSPHHSGNTIY
TRBV20-1	TRBJ1-1	SAGRGRVSF
TRBV7-9	TRBJ1-3	ASSSGVSSGNTIY
TRBV7-2	TRBJ2-7	ASSPMGQGWWEQY
TRBV7-2	TRBJ2-6	ASSFYSGANVLT
TRBV20-1	TRBJ1-3	SARSPGQGNTIY
TRBV7-9	TRBJ1-1	ASSLGPVRGLNTEAF
TRBV20-1	TRBJ1-4	SASSSQGALTEEKLF
TRBV2	TRBJ2-1	ASSETASGNNEQF
TRBV2	TRBJ1-2	ASSPGRDNYGYT
TRBV19	TRBJ2-7	ASSIVQVAAEQY
TRBV25-1	TRBJ1-2	TSSDPRRGDKPYYGYT
TRBV7-6	TRBJ2-7	ASSGGVEQY
TRBV20-1	TRBJ2-7	SARQGPGTEQY
TRBV20-1	TRBJ1-2	SARDPEGYGYT
TRBV7-2	TRBJ2-7	ASSQDVGGTYEQY
TRBV25-1	TRBJ1-6	ASSEQGNSPLH
TRBV7-3	TRBJ2-5	ASSQTGIGETQY
TRBV6-6	TRBJ1-2	ASSRDRVFGYT
TRBV5-6	TRBJ1-5	ASSFSHRGNQPQH
TRBV15	TRBJ1-5	ATSRDRGGNQTQH
TRBV5-1	TRBJ2-7	ASSLAGFHEQY
TRBV7-8	TRBJ1-5	ASSLRGQQPQH
TRBV7-9	TRBJ1-1	ASSLYGTAF
TRBV9	TRBJ1-1	ANSVKGDGTEAF
TRBV10-3	TRBJ2-7	AISGVGGAGEQY
TRBV5-1	TRBJ1-5	ASSYLRPGIGNQPQH
TRBV29-1	TRBJ1-2	SYSGTEPSYGYT
TRBV20-1	TRBJ2-7	SAFPTSGYEQY
TRBV5-1	TRBJ1-1	ASSFGGYSEAF